The T cell receptor beta chain under discussion was sequenced for a study of human T cells and chemical hapten exposure listed by TCRdb under 2021. Concerning the study at large: For sensitization, 2% DPC in acetone was applied to a 2 cm by 2 cm area of upper inner arm skin. Throughout the roughly 25-week study period, patients were also given weekly therapeutic DPC doses on the scalp. Patch testing was performed on the upper back with Finn chambers containing 0.01% DPC, and the patch tests were scored after 6 days according to International Contact Dermatitis Research Group standards. Alopecia areata with under or over 50% scalp involvement, alopecia totalis and alopecia universalis were represented in the patient cohort, which was mostly female. Libraries were pooled for sequencing, and per-sample TCR yields varied mainly because of small differences in library volumes within the pool. Peripheral blood TCR repertoire changes were tracked in vivo in alopecia patients during primary and secondary sensitization to the hapten diphenylcyclopropenone (DPC). Blood samples were taken from patients before sensitization (week 0) and then at 2, 6 and about 24 weeks after DPC sensitization. Approximately 28 alopecia patients gave blood for TCR sequencing at one to four time points (pre-sensitization, 2, 6 and 24 weeks).

The germline V gene encodes CDR1 MNHEY and CDR2 SVGEGT. CDR3 length: 13 amino acids, cysteine to phenylalanine. The read is trimmed to its CDR3 DNA, 39 bases read in frame from base 1. V is reduced by 8 bases and J by 7 bases, leaving a spacing of 15 bases between them. Only one count was recorded for this clonotype. The target of this receptor is not known. No clone much larger than this one lies a single base away; base qualities are absent. One read alone makes for weak evidence. The library was prepared using RACE. Data came from a NextSeq 500. During library preparation, unique molecular identifiers were attached to individual cDNA molecules so that TCRs could be counted in a quantitative, reproducible way. Each blood RNA sample was used to sequence both TCR alpha and TCR beta chains. As for the authors' bioinformatics: A median of around 96,000 TCRs per sample was observed, with a range of about 20,000 to 700,000. V, J and CDR3 annotation of the TCR reads was performed with the Decombinator software suite. Every sample was subsampled to the same number of TCRs (28,000) for the PS versus PT1 abundance plots. Expanded TCRs were defined as absent before sensitization and observed at least eight times at the 2-week time point. Clones were called with MiXCR by TCRdb after fastp trimmed the public reads at Q25, and only in-frame beta chains were retained. Rows are unified per CDR3 protein, each entry keeping the most common DNA and genes. The V and J calls were not made by the authors but by TCRdb's processing. The sample data list 250,000 to 300,000 distinct CDR3 sequences, and approximately 7.5% of these were observed just once. 1.2% of the sample rests with the top ten.

The study at large found these results: After repeated subsampling, the strength of the expansion versus patch-test correlation and the threshold at which it became significant changed. Patch test score was positively correlated with the number of PT1 expanded TCRs, with significance at thresholds 8, 16 and 32 but not at 4. DPC sensitization did not change how many TCRs were above 1 in 1000 frequency, and no evidence was found of alterations in global repertoire structure. Expanded TCRs formed significantly more large CDR3 similarity clusters than pre-sensitization or healthy control sets, consistent with antigen-driven responses. Because all patients had alopecia, a presumed autoimmune disease, the immune response of the patients might differ from that of healthy individuals.

The label giving this sample's time point can be read as: pre-sensitization, week 0. Read against the paper, the sample's treatment or condition label means: therapeutic diphenylcyclopropenone sensitization with weekly scalp DPC. At each patch-test visit, blood was drawn before the patch test was applied. Patients were considered eligible if aged 18 to 70, diagnosed with alopecia and deemed suitable for DPC therapy, and patients were excluded if pregnant. Total RNA was isolated from unfractionated whole blood collected in Tempus Blood RNA tubes. This clonotype originated in a man younger than 30 with alopecia areata. Some clones in this sample may be carry-over from other donors' samples. The material sequenced was whole blood, taken in connection with sensitization to the hapten diphenylcyclopropenone (DPC). In this chain, TRBV6-2 or TRBV6-3 is recombined with TRBJ1-5; a confident D gene designation cannot be given. The bases are TGTGCCAGCGGCCCCGTGGTTGTACAGCCCCAGCATTTT. This translates into CASGPVVVQPQHF.